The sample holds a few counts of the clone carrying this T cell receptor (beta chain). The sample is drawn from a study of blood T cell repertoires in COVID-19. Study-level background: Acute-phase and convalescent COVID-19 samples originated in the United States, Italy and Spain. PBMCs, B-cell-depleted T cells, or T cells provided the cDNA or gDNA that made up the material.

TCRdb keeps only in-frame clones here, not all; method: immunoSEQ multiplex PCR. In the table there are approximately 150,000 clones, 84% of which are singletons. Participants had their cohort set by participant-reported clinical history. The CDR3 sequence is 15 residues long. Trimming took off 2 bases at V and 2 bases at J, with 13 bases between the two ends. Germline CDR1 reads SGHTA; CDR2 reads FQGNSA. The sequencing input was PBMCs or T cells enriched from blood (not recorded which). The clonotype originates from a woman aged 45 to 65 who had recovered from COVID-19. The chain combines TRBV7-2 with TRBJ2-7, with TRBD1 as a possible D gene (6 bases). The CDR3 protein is CASSLWQGPTYEQYF. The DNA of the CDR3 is TGTGCCAGCAGCTTATGGCAGGGGCCAACCTACGAGCAGTACTTC.